The subject of this entry is one T cell receptor (beta chain). Its specific antigen is unknown. No quality values exist for individual bases; no much larger clone is one base distant. The same CDR3 is also encoded by other DNA sequences in this sample. The CDR3 contains 14 residues, cysteine and phenylalanine counted. Only the CDR3 portion is preserved as DNA: 42 bases, with reading frame beginning at the first base. V and J are truncated by 3 bases and 0 bases respectively, leaving an intervening sequence of 4 bases. CDR1 and CDR2 are read off the germline V gene as SGDLS and YYNGEE. This specimen comes from a study of control samples from healthy donors and cancer patients (dated by TCRdb to the early 2020s). The method behind the library was the immunoSEQ multiplex PCR assay. What TCRdb holds here is the immuneACCESS table cut down to in-frame rearrangements. Part of the clones is not present; checked against another copy, under half of the missing clones reflect an unresolved V gene, and the others are unexplained. The table for this sample lists 130,000 or so clones; 90% to 95% of them were counted only once. 12% to 15% of the sample rests with the top ten.

This clonotype originated in a man aged 55 to 70 with colorectal cancer. The chain uses TRBV9 and TRBJ2-6, with the identity of the D gene unclear. Sequences were obtained from PBMCs. At the DNA level, the sequence is TGTGCCAGCAGCGCATCCTCTGGGGCCAACGTCCTGACTTTC. Its protein reads: CASSASSGANVLTF.